This T cell receptor (beta chain) is drawn from a study of blood T cell repertoires in COVID-19. About the research overall: Acute and convalescent COVID-19 specimens originated in the United States, Italy and Spain.

Sequencing used immunoSEQ multiplex PCR; TCRdb keeps in-frame clones, though not all of them. Among approximately 97,000 clones listed, roughly nine tenths were seen once. The V gene's germline CDR1 is SGHDT and CDR2 YYEEEE. The CDR3 spans 12 residues. The ends were cut back, 5 bases at V and 4 bases at J, with 10 bases in the middle. The sequence was collected from a man between 45 and 60 years old with active COVID-19. Source material: peripheral blood. The chain has TRBV5-6 and TRBJ2-7, with D possibly being TRBD1 (5 bases). The DNA for the CDR3 is TGTGCCAGCAGGGGGCCGTCTTACGAGCAGTACTTC. Translating it yields CASRGPSYEQYF.